The clone carrying this T cell receptor beta chain was found a few times. Its antigen is currently unknown. This record belongs to a study of T cells after yellow fever vaccination. Conversion of TCR transcripts into cDNA relied on 5'RACE template switching, which added a universal primer site and UMIs. TCRdb itself ran the 5' RACE reads through MiXCR, one entry per CDR3 protein. The data hold around 180,000 distinct CDR3 sequences, with roughly 6.2% observed a single time. Study conclusions and caveats: A secondary response was less intense yet reached its peak sooner, at day 5 versus 15.

Germline assignment: CDR1 SGHTA and CDR2 FQGNSA. Trimming removed 1 base from V and 2 bases from J; junction bases left unmatched: 6. The CDR3 extends over 16 amino acids. Material: CD4+ T cells sorted from PBMCs, obtained on the day of the first yellow fever vaccination. This chain uses TRBV7-2 with TRBJ2-3, with TRBD2 identical over 7 bases. The TCR originated in a man aged 18 to 29 who received the YFV17D yellow fever vaccine. The chain's CDR3 is CASSLGTSFYTDTQYF. CDR3 in DNA: TGTGCCAGCAGCTTAGGGACTAGTTTTTACACAGATACGCAGTATTTT.